The 31 T cell receptor beta chains in this list originate from one sample, sequenced in a study of blood T cell repertoires in COVID-19. Sequencing was performed with immunoSEQ multiplex PCR; in TCRdb, only in-frame clones are kept and a portion is missing. The top ten hold about 42% of the sample, which has nearly 30,000 clones, over 70% seen once. Sequencing was done on a sample of peripheral blood. The receptors derive from a woman aged 70-85 years with acute or convalescent COVID-19.

V usage is TRBV27 and J usage is TRBJ1-2; TRBD1 matches at 7 bases. The germline CDR1 and CDR2 sequences are MNHEY and SMNVEV (reference sequence). CDR3 size: 13 residues. Germline trimming cut 3 bases from V and 7 bases from J; bases unmatched to any gene: 5. The CDR3 DNA reads as TGTGCCAGCAGTTTTAAGGGGGCCGGTGGCTACACCTTC. Protein product: CASSFKGAGGYTF.

The sample holds a few counts of this clone. This rearrangement joins TRBV5-1 to TRBJ2-1; 7 bases agree with TRBD2. This CDR3 spans 16 amino acids. Per the germline V gene, CDR1 is SGHRS and CDR2 is YFSETQ. V was clipped by 4 bases and J by 2 bases; unmatched bases: 9. The chain's CDR3 is CASSVGSGGAYNEQFF. As DNA, the CDR3 is TGCGCCAGCAGCGTGGGATCGGGGGGAGCCTACAATGAGCAGTTCTTC.

The V gene is TRBV7-2, the J gene TRBJ1-2; 9 bases map to TRBD1. V dropped 4 bases and J dropped 7; count of bases not matched to a gene: 4. The CDR3 runs 13 residues. Germline V CDR1 and CDR2: SGHTA, FQGNSA. The CDR3 region has the DNA TGTGCCAGCAGCTCTTGGACAGGGGTTGGCTACACCTTC. This encodes CASSSWTGVGYTF.

This clone has a handful of counts. The chain combines TRBV3-1 (or the pseudogene TRBV3-2) with TRBJ2-7; D might be TRBD1 (6 bases). The V end was cut by 5 bases, the J end by 4 bases, with 9 bases between. Germline values: CDR1 LGHDT, CDR2 YNNKEL (reference sequence). The CDR3 has 12 residues. This chain's CDR3 is CASSTQGYEQYF. The DNA for the CDR3 is TGTGCCAGCAGCACACAGGGTTACGAGCAGTACTTC.

V usage is TRBV9 and J usage is TRBJ2-3; 11 bases line up with TRBD2. The CDR3 contains 15 residues. The germline CDR1 and CDR2 sequences are SGDLS and YYNGEE. J gave up 4 bases and V 3 bases, and 4 bases lay outside the gene matches. The CDR3: CASSASGGRADTQYF. CDR3 in DNA: TGTGCCAGCAGCGCTAGCGGGGGGCGGGCAGATACGCAGTATTTT.

This chain joins TRBV25-1 and TRBJ1-3; D gene unclear. V was shortened by 6 bases and J by 4 bases, with 7 bases between the two germline ends. This CDR3 is built from 12 residues. Per the germline V gene, CDR1 is MGHDK and CDR2 is SYGVNS. CDR3 sequence: CASSPGGNTIYF. CDR3 DNA sequence: TGTGCCAGCAGCCCGGGGGGAAACACCATATATTTT. The variable domain in full, with the rest retrieved from reference TRBV25-1 and TRBJ1-3, is EADIYQTPRYLVIGTGKKITLECSQTMGHDKMYWYQQDPGMELHLIHYSYGVNSTEKGDLSSESTVSRIRTEHFPLTLESARPSHTSQYLCASSPGGNTIYFGEGSWLTVV.

The chain joins TRBV18 to TRBJ1-4, with D hard to call. The CDR3 has 16 amino acids. V was pared by 1 base and J by 0 bases, with 9 bases between. The germline V gene encodes CDR1 KGHSH and CDR2 LQKENI. CDR3 DNA: TGTGCCAGCTCACCACTGAACATCGCAACTAATGAAAAACTGTTTTTT. Protein product: CASSPLNIATNEKLFF.

This sequence joins TRBV7-9 and TRBJ2-7; TRBD2 matches at 8 bases. V dropped 5 bases and J dropped 4; count of bases not matched to a gene: 7. The CDR3 contains 14 residues. CDR1 is SEHNR and CDR2 is FQNEAQ in the germline V gene (reference sequence). CDR3 sequence reads: CASSPGGVTYEQYF. The CDR3 region has the DNA TGTGCCAGCAGCCCGGGAGGGGTTACTTACGAGCAGTACTTC.

The genes are TRBV27 and TRBJ2-7, with 11 bases matching TRBD2. Germline CDR1 and CDR2: MNHEY and SMNVEV (reference sequence). Losses at the gene ends were 3 bases for V and 5 bases for J; bases not matched to a gene: 3. The CDR3 is 14 amino acids. CDR3 amino acids: CASSFGTSGDEQYF. The CDR3 nucleotides read TGTGCCAGCAGTTTTGGGACTAGCGGTGACGAGCAGTACTTC.

The V and J genes are TRBV24-1 and TRBJ1-3; the D gene is possibly TRBD1 (5 bases). Germline V gene data show CDR1 as KGHDR and CDR2 as SFDVKD. The CDR3 runs 17 residues. V shed 2 bases and J shed 4 bases, with 17 bases lying between them. CDR3 protein: CATSDSTDAGLGNTIYF. The CDR3, as DNA: TGTGCCACCAGTGATTCGACCGACGCGGGGCTAGGAAACACCATATATTTT.

This clone was seen a few times. The genes are TRBV19 and TRBJ2-7; possibly TRBD2 for D (7 bases). Germline V gives CDR1 LNHDA, CDR2 SQIVND (reference sequence). CDR3 length equals 15 residues. The ends were cut back, 6 bases at V and 0 bases at J, with 15 bases in the middle. As DNA, the CDR3 is TGTGCCAGTAGCCTCGAGGGGGGGAGCTCCTACGAGCAGTACTTC. It translates to CASSLEGGSSYEQYF.

This clone occurred a few times. This chain links TRBV7-8 with TRBJ2-7; 10 positions agree with TRBD2. Losses at the gene ends were 2 bases for V and 0 bases for J; bases not matched to a gene: 13. CDR1 SGHVS and CDR2 FQNEAQ come from the germline V gene. The CDR3 covers 19 residues. The CDR3 protein is CASSLNRASGSSSSYEQYF. DNA of the CDR3: TGTGCCAGCAGCTTAAATCGGGCTAGCGGGAGCTCTAGCTCCTACGAGCAGTACTTC.

This rearrangement joins TRBV28 to TRBJ1-2; D perhaps matches TRBD1 (6 bases). The CDR3 spans 15 residues. V gave up 7 bases and J gave up 2 bases, with 17 bases separating them. Germline CDR1 and CDR2: MDHEN and SYDVKM. CDR3 residues: CASKAPGTRNYGYTF. CDR3 DNA: TGTGCCAGCAAGGCCCCAGGGACACGAAACTATGGCTACACCTTC.

The V call is TRBV7-9, the J call TRBJ2-7, with a tentative D call TRBD2 (6 bases). Per germline, CDR1 SEHNR and CDR2 FQNEAQ (reference sequence). The germline V and J ends were trimmed by 1 base and 5 bases, with 15 bases remaining between them. CDR3 size: 15 residues. The DNA for the CDR3 is TGTGCCAGCAGCTTAGTGAAAGGGAGGTTTGACGAGCAGTACTTC. Protein sequence: CASSLVKGRFDEQYF.

This clone was recorded a few times. This chain connects TRBV5-1 to TRBJ2-7; 11 bases are shared with TRBD1. Per the germline V gene, CDR1 is SGHRS and CDR2 is YFSETQ. The CDR3 contains 16 residues. J was trimmed by 3 bases and V by 5 bases; bases with no gene match: 10. For the CDR3, the DNA is TGCGCCAGCAGAATCTCCACCGGGACAGGGGGCTACGAGCAGTACTTC. Translating gives CASRISTGTGGYEQYF.

The chain recombines TRBV3-1 (or the pseudogene TRBV3-2) with TRBJ2-1, with 9 bases aligning to TRBD2. CDR3 length equals 15 residues. After removal of 4 bases from V and 4 bases from J, the junction contained 5 bases not matched to a gene. Germline V gives CDR1 LGHDT, CDR2 YNNKEL (reference sequence). The CDR3 DNA reads as TGTGCCAGCAGCCCCCAGGCGGGGGGGTACAATGAGCAGTTCTTC. Translating it yields CASSPQAGGYNEQFF.

This chain joins TRBV6-1 and TRBJ1-2; tentatively, D is TRBD1 (5 bases). The V and J ends lost 2 bases and 8 bases respectively, with 18 bases between them. This CDR3 has 15 amino acids. CDR1 MNHNS and CDR2 SASEGT come from the germline V gene. The CDR3 nucleotides read TGTGCCAGCAGTGAAACCCGGGGGACCTCTGCAGGCTACACCTTC. Translation gives CASSETRGTSAGYTF.

This chain connects TRBV7-2 to TRBJ2-3, with a tentative D call TRBD2 (6 bases). The CDR3 runs to 15 residues. Germline V gene lookup returns CDR1 SGHTA and CDR2 FQGNSA. Trimming took 1 base from V and 6 from J, leaving 14 bases between them. The chain's CDR3 is CASSLVGGVRDTQYF. CDR3 in DNA: TGTGCCAGCAGCTTAGTGGGCGGGGTCAGGGATACGCAGTATTTT.

V usage is TRBV5-4 and J usage is TRBJ2-7, with D possibly TRBD2 on 5 matching bases. Per the germline V gene, CDR1 is SGHNT and CDR2 is YYREEE (reference sequence). Trimming took 0 bases from V and 7 from J, leaving 11 bases between them. The CDR3 is 13 amino acids. CDR3 nucleotides: TGTGCCAGCAGCTTGGCCCAGCGGTCTGAGCAGTACTTC. This gives the protein CASSLAQRSEQYF.

This chain links TRBV5-1 with TRBJ1-2, with a weak D call TRBD1 (6 bases). This CDR3 spans 14 amino acids. Germline assignment: CDR1 SGHRS and CDR2 YFSETQ. V was trimmed by 4 bases and J by 7 bases, leaving 17 bases between them. Written as DNA, the CDR3 is TGCGCCAGCAGCCAAGGGGGTTTCGTGGGTGGCTACACCTTC. Its translation is CASSQGGFVGGYTF.

The chain carries TRBV5-1 and TRBJ1-4; 7 bases line up with TRBD1. CDR1 is SGHRS, CDR2 YFSETQ, per germline. The CDR3 loop spans 16 amino acids. With 4 bases clipped from V and 0 bases from J, the junction kept 6 bases outside the gene matches. The CDR3 DNA sequence: TGCGCCAGCAGCCCCGGGACAGCGACAACTAATGAAAAACTGTTTTTT. This sequence encodes CASSPGTATTNEKLFF.

The rearrangement uses TRBV9 and TRBJ2-7; 8 nucleotides line up with TRBD2. CDR3 length: 15 amino acids. Germline V gives CDR1 SGDLS, CDR2 YYNGEE. J was trimmed by 7 bases and V by 0 bases; bases with no gene match: 9. The CDR3 sequence is CASSVDGTSHIEQYF. The DNA of the CDR3 is TGTGCCAGCAGCGTAGATGGGACTAGTCATATTGAGCAGTACTTC.

This chain connects TRBV9 to TRBJ2-3; D is perhaps TRBD2 (5 bases). V was trimmed by 1 base and J by 3 bases, leaving 18 bases between them. The CDR3 is 17 residues long. CDR1 is SGDLS and CDR2 is YYNGEE in the germline V gene. The DNA for the CDR3 is TGTGCCAGCAGCGTACGAGGAGAGCTAGCAGCGACAGATACGCAGTATTTT. Protein sequence: CASSVRGELAATDTQYF.

The table lists this clone with a count of one. V gene TRBV6-5 combines with J gene TRBJ2-2; 7 nucleotides line up with TRBD1. Unmatched junction bases numbered 3, after V lost 5 bases and J lost 6 bases. The CDR3 is made up of 13 amino acids. CDR1 MNHEY and CDR2 SVGAGI come from the germline V gene. This CDR3 is CASSRDRAGELFF. DNA for the CDR3: TGTGCCAGCAGTAGAGACAGGGCCGGGGAGCTGTTTTTT.

The J gene is TRBJ2-7, the V gene TRBV5-6, with D unclear. Trimming removed 6 bases from V and 3 bases from J, with 16 bases in between. Germline V CDR1 and CDR2: SGHDT, YYEEEE. The CDR3 runs 14 residues. This CDR3 reads CASNVRGVDYEQYF. In DNA, the CDR3 is TGTGCCAGCAACGTAAGAGGAGTTGACTACGAGCAGTACTTC.

V is TRBV6-5 and J is TRBJ2-7, with unresolved D. Germline CDR1 is MNHEY and CDR2 is SVGAGI. V was cut by 9 bases and J by 3 bases, with 18 bases left in between. The CDR3 runs 14 residues. The CDR3 reads CARGLNYTYYEQYF. The CDR3 nucleotides are TGTGCCAGAGGCCTAAACTATACTTACTACGAGCAGTACTTC.

V and J are TRBV28 and TRBJ1-5; tentative D call: TRBD1 (5 bases). Trimming pared 5 bases from V and 7 bases from J, leaving 21 bases between. Germline values: CDR1 MDHEN, CDR2 SYDVKM. The CDR3 is made up of 16 amino acids. The CDR3 is CASSLPGRGGRQPQHF. The DNA for the CDR3 is TGTGCCAGCAGTCTCCCGGGGAGGGGAGGGAGGCAGCCCCAGCATTTT.

This clone occurred once. The CDR3 DNA sequence: TGTGCCACCTATTCAACGGGGACAGGTCTGAACACTGAAGCTTTCTTT. Its protein is CATYSTGTGLNTEAFF. The chain carries TRBV28 and TRBJ1-1; TRBD1 agrees at 8 bases. V gave up 10 bases and J gave up 0 bases; unmatched junction bases: 13. Germline lookup yields CDR1 MDHEN and CDR2 SYDVKM. The CDR3 spans 16 residues.

V and J are TRBV9 and TRBJ1-4; 8 nucleotides line up with TRBD1. CDR1 is SGDLS and CDR2 is YYNGEE in the germline V gene. V lost 2 bases and J lost 7; bases outside the gene matches: 16. The CDR3 is 18 amino acids. The CDR3 protein is CASSVGPIRDRRVEKLFF. The CDR3 nucleotides read TGTGCCAGCAGCGTGGGCCCGATCCGGGACAGGAGGGTTGAAAAACTGTTTTTT. Variable domain in full (rest from reference TRBV9 and TRBJ1-4): DSGVTQTPKHLITATGQRVTLRCSPRSGDLSVYWYQQSLDQGLQFLIQYYNGEERAKGNILERFSAQQFPDLHSELNLSSLELGDSALYFCASSVGPIRDRRVEKLFFGSGTQLSVL.

The gene calls are TRBV11-3 and TRBJ1-6, with D possibly TRBD1 on 6 matching bases. The germline V and J ends were trimmed by 7 bases and 7 bases, with 14 bases remaining between them. Germline values: CDR1 SGHNT, CDR2 YENEEA. The CDR3 spans 14 residues. The CDR3 loop reads CASTYTGSNSPLHF. CDR3 bases: TGTGCCAGCACCTATACAGGGTCGAATTCACCCCTCCACTTT. Using reference TRBV11-3 and TRBJ1-6 for the parts outside the CDR3, the full variable domain is EAGVVQSPRYKIIEKKQPVAFWCNPISGHNTLYWYLQNLGQGPELLIRYENEEAVDDSQLPKDRFSAERLKGVDSTLKIQPAELGDSAVYLCASTYTGSNSPLHFGNGTRLTVT.

In this sample, this clone is medium-sized. The chain combines TRBV6-2 or TRBV6-3 with TRBJ2-3; D is undetermined. V lost 5 bases and J lost 2, with 14 bases in between. The CDR3 has 15 amino acids. Germline V gene sequence: CDR1 MNHEY, CDR2 SVGEGT. The CDR3 sequence is CASSLDAALTDTQYF. DNA for the CDR3: TGTGCCAGCAGTCTTGACGCGGCCCTCACAGATACGCAGTATTTT.